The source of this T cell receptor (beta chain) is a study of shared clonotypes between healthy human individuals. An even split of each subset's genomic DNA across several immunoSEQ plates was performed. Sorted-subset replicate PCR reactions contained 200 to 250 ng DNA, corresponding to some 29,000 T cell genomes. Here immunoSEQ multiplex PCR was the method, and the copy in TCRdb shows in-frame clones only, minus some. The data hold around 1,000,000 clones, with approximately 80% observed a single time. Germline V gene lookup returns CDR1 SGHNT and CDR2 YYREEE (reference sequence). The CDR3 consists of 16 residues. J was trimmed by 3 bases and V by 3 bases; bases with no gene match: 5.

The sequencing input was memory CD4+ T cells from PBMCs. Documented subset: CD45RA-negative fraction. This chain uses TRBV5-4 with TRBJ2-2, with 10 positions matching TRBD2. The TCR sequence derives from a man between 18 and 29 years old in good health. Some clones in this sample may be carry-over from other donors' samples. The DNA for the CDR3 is TGTGCCAGCAGCTCGCACAGCGGGAGGGACACCGGGGAGCTGTTTTTT. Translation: CASSSHSGRDTGELFF.